Listed below are T cell receptor beta chains from one sample, sequenced in a study of cytotoxic CD8 clonotypes in ibrutinib-treated CLL. Produced via immunoSEQ multiplex PCR; TCRdb's table is partial and in-frame only. The sample includes approximately 320,000 clones, 60% to 80% of them seen just once. The starting material was PBMCs, obtained after 36 months of ibrutinib treatment. These receptors came from a human donor with chronic lymphocytic leukemia. Both conserved end residues are part of each CDR3. The D gene is left open where the match is weak. Size tells how often a clone was seen (once, few, many) or the class of an expanded clone, and some rows leave it out.

size	V	length	D	J	DNA	CDR3
.	TRBV5-1	18	TRBD1	TRBJ1-3	TGCGCCAGCAGCCCGAGGGATACCAGGGGGTGGCCTGGAAACACCATATATTTT	CASSPRDTRGWPGNTIYF
.	TRBV6-5	15	TRBD2	TRBJ2-3	TGTGCCAGTACCTCGACTAGCGGGGGGTTAGATACGCAGTATTTT	CASTSTSGGLDTQYF
large	TRBV29-1	15	TRBD1	TRBJ1-1	TGCAGCGTTGTGGGGGGGACAGGCATGAACACTGAAGCTTTCTTT	CSVVGGTGMNTEAFF
.	TRBV19	18	.	TRBJ1-1	TGTGCCAGTAAAGGATGGGGCGGGGAGAGTCTAGGGAACACTGAAGCTTTCTTT	CASKGWGGESLGNTEAFF
.	TRBV7-8	19	TRBD1	TRBJ2-6	TGTGCCAGCAGCTGGATCGGGTCAGGGGGTGGGTCTGGGGCCAACGTCCTGACTTTC	CASSWIGSGGGSGANVLTF
few	TRBV25-1	17	TRBD1	TRBJ2-7	TGTGCCAGCAGTGAATGGGGGATGGGGGACAGGGACGACGAGCAGTACTTC	CASSEWGMGDRDDEQYF
.	TRBV11-2	15	.	TRBJ2-3	TGTGCCAGCAGCTTAGGCGAATCAGGGTCAGATACGCAGTATTTT	CASSLGESGSDTQYF
once	TRBV4-1	14	TRBD1	TRBJ2-7	TGCGCCAGCAGCCAAACAGGGGGTGACTACGAGCAGTACTTC	CASSQTGGDYEQYF
.	TRBV2	16	.	TRBJ2-3	TGTGCCAGCAGTGAAAGACGGGGTACTAGCACAGATACGCAGTATTTT	CASSERRGTSTDTQYF
few	TRBV2	12	.	TRBJ1-2	TGTGCCAGCAGTGAGGTCGACTATGGCTACACCTTC	CASSEVDYGYTF
.	TRBV5-4	16	TRBD2	TRBJ2-1	TGTGCCAGCAGCTCGCCGGGACTAGCGGGAGGAAATGAGCAGTTCTTC	CASSSPGLAGGNEQFF
.	TRBV7-3	17	TRBD2	TRBJ2-3	TGTGCCAGCAGCTTAACTTGGACTAGTCGCCTAAAAGATACGCAGTATTTT	CASSLTWTSRLKDTQYF
.	TRBV10-2	13	.	TRBJ2-7	TGCGCCAGCACGGTGCGGAGGTCGGGGGAGCAGTACTTC	CASTVRRSGEQYF
.	TRBV5-1	15	.	TRBJ1-4	TGCGCCAGCAGGGACCGGGACGGATTTAATGAAAAACTGTTTTTT	CASRDRDGFNEKLFF
.	TRBV9	15	TRBD2	TRBJ2-2	TGTGCCAGCAGCCTGGGACTAGCGTTCGGCGGGGAGCTGTTTTTT	CASSLGLAFGGELFF
.	TRBV14	18	.	TRBJ1-3	TGTGCCAGCAGCCAAGGGGGCCGCCTAGGAGGCTCTGGAAACACCATATATTTT	CASSQGGRLGGSGNTIYF
.	TRBV21-1	20	.	TRBJ1-6	TGTGCCAGCAGCAAAGTTCCACCGCACGTCCCGGGCCCGGAGTTCGTACCCCTCCACTTT	CASSKVPPHVPGPEFVPLHF
.	TRBV10-3	12	.	TRBJ2-3	TGTGCCATCAGTGGCACCACAGATACGCAGTATTTT	CAISGTTDTQYF
.	TRBV11-3	13	.	TRBJ2-5	TGTGCCAGCAGCTTAGGACCGAAAGAGACCCAGTACTTC	CASSLGPKETQYF
few	TRBV7-8	11	.	TRBJ2-3	TGTGCCAGCAGCTTAGAGCTGATGCAGTATTTT	CASSLELMQYF
.	TRBV6-1	15	.	TRBJ1-1	TGTGCCAGCAGTCGGACAGCCTTAACGAACACTGAAGCTTTCTTT	CASSRTALTNTEAFF
few	TRBV9	15	.	TRBJ1-2	TGTGCCAGCAGCGTAGGCTCAGGGACTTCCTATGGCTACACCTTC	CASSVGSGTSYGYTF
many	TRBV7-9	12	TRBD1	TRBJ1-6	TGTGCCAGCAGCCAGGGGGAGGCACCCCTCCACTTT	CASSQGEAPLHF
once	TRBV7-3	13	.	TRBJ2-5	TGTGCCAGCAGACCTGACAGCCAAGAGACCCAGTACTTC	CASRPDSQETQYF
.	TRBV27	13	.	TRBJ2-1	TGTGCCAGCAGTTTATCCAGGAACAATGAGCAGTTCTTC	CASSLSRNNEQFF
.	TRBV5-1	14	.	TRBJ1-4	TGCGCCAGCACCCAGCCGGGACTCAATGAAAAACTGTTTTTT	CASTQPGLNEKLFF
.	TRBV19	16	TRBD1	TRBJ1-4	TGTGCCAGTAGTATTGGACAGGGGGCGTTTGGTGAAAAACTGTTTTTT	CASSIGQGAFGEKLFF
few	TRBV19	15	TRBD1	TRBJ1-5	TGTGCCAGTAGTCCCAGACAGGGGCAGGCGCAGCCCCAGCATTTT	CASSPRQGQAQPQHF
.	TRBV5-6	13	TRBD2	TRBJ2-7	TGTGCCAGCACGACTAGCGGGAGGTACGAGCAGTACTTC	CASTTSGRYEQYF
.	TRBV5-4	13	.	TRBJ2-1	TGTGCCAGCAGCCCCCCGGGGGCGAATGAGCAGTTCTTC	CASSPPGANEQFF
.	TRBV10-3	12	.	TRBJ2-7	TGTGCCATCAGTGAGATTCGGTCTGAGCAGTACTTC	CAISEIRSEQYF
.	TRBV6-5	16	.	TRBJ1-1	TGTGCCAGCAGTTTCAAAACAGGGTGGGGGAACACTGAAGCTTTCTTT	CASSFKTGWGNTEAFF
.	TRBV7-6	14	TRBD2	TRBJ2-7	TGTGCCAGCAGCAGAGCGGGGGGGGCCCACGAGCAGTACTTC	CASSRAGGAHEQYF
.	TRBV6-1	12	.	TRBJ1-1	TGTGCCAGCAGTCAGCAGGGTACTGAAGCTTTCTTT	CASSQQGTEAFF